This T cell receptor beta chain was captured by sequencing in a study of blood T cell repertoires in COVID-19. This clone came up once. Germline V gives CDR1 GTSNPN, CDR2 SVGIG (reference sequence). V was cut by 5 bases and J by 8 bases, with 16 bases left in between. The length of the CDR3 is 13 residues. In the authors' workflow: Amplification from reference gene primers served as the basis for estimated nucleated cell counts. Data came from immunoSEQ multiplex PCR; TCRdb stores just in-frame clones and leaves some out. The V and J calls and clone size were taken over from that table, and D and trimming were inferred from the DNA. The sample carries 230,000 or so clones, roughly 84% recorded once.

This sequence was found in a middle-aged man who had recovered from COVID-19. The chain has TRBV30 and TRBJ2-1; the D gene is possibly TRBD2 (5 bases). The sequenced material came from peripheral blood. The DNA for the CDR3 is TGTGCCTGGCAGAGGGTCTCTCGCGATGAGCAGTTCTTC. It translates to CAWQRVSRDEQFF.